This note documents a single T cell receptor beta chain sequence. Trimming removed 6 bases from V and 7 bases from J, with 12 bases in between. This CDR3 is built from 12 residues. The germline V gene encodes CDR1 MNHEY and CDR2 SVGAGI. These data come from a study of blood T cell repertoires in COVID-19. About the research overall: COVID-19 samples from acute and convalescent phases originated in the United States, Italy and Spain. PBMCs, B-cell-depleted T cells, or T cells provided the cDNA or gDNA that made up the material.

The authors' processing: Reference gene primer amplification gave estimated nucleated cell counts. Repertoires were generated with immunoSEQ multiplex PCR, while TCRdb's copy carries only in-frame clones and drops some. The D gene and trimming were derived from the DNA, and the V and J assignments and clone size from that table. The table has 150,000 to 200,000 clones, approximately 78% seen once. Material for sequencing was PBMCs or T cells enriched from blood (not recorded which). This sequence originates from a woman in her forties or fifties who had recovered from COVID-19. The chain joins TRBV6-5 to TRBJ1-2, with D possibly matching TRBD1 (6 bases). The CDR3 spells CASSNTGSGYTF. CDR3 DNA: TGTGCCAGCAGCAACACAGGGTCTGGCTACACCTTC.